Sequencing of this TCR beta chain was carried out in a study of shared clonotypes between healthy human individuals. Whole-study context: The study enrolled two women and three men aged 18 to 49. Used for every donor were three CD4 naive, three CD4 memory, two CD8 naive and one CD8 memory plate. Study observations and caveats: Relative to their counterparts shared across all four donors, non-shared clonotypes exhibited diminished generation probabilities.

For this clone: Antigen: not known. Distinct nucleotide sequences in the sample also encode this CDR3.

Using immunoSEQ multiplex PCR, the repertoire was profiled, and TCRdb retains in-frame clones only, with some absent. The repertoire includes about 1.5 million clones, nearly 99% of them detected once, and roughly 0.45% sits in the top ten. Germline CDR1 reads MNHEY; CDR2 reads SVGAGI. V dropped 0 bases and J dropped 1 base, with 6 bases sitting between them. The CDR3 totals 14 residues. The sequence was collected from a man under 40 in good health. The chain is built from TRBV6-5 and TRBJ1-1; a possible D gene is TRBD1 (6 bases). Sequencing was performed on naive CD4+ T cells sorted from blood. Subset described: CD45RA+ positively selected. The CDR3 spells CASSYSGGNTEAFF. CDR3 in DNA: TGTGCCAGCAGTTACTCAGGGGGGAACACTGAAGCTTTCTTT.